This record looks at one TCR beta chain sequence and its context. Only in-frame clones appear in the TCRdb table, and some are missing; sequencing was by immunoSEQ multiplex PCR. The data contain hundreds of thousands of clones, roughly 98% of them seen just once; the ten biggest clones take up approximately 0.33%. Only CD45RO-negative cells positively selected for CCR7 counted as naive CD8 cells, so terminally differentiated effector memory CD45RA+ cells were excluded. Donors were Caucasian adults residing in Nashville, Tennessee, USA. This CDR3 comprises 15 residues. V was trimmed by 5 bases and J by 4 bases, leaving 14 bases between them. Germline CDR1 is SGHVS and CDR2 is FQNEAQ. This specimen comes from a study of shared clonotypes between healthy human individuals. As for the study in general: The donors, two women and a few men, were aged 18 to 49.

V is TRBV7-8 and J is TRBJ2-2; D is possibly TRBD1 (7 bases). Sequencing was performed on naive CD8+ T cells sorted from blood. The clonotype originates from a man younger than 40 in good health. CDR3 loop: CASSQGDFPTGELFF. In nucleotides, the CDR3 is TGTGCCAGCAGCCAGGGGGACTTTCCCACCGGGGAGCTGTTTTTT.